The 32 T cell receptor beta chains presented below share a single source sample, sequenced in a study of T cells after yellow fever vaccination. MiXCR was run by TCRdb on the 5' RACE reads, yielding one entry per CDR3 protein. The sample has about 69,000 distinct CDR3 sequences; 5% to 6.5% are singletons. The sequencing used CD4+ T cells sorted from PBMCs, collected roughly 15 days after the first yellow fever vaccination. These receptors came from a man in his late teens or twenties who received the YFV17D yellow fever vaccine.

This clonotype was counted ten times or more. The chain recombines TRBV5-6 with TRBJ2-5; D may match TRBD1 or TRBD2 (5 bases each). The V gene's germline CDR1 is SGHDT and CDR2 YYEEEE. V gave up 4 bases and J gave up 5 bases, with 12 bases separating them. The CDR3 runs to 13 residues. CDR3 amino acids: CASSVEGKETQYF. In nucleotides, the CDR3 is TGTGCCAGCAGCGTCGAGGGGAAGGAGACCCAGTACTTC.

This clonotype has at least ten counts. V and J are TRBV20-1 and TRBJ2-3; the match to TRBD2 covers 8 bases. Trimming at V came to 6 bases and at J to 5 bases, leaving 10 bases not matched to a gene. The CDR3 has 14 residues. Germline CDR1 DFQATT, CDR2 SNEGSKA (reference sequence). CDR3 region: CSASAGADGDTQYF. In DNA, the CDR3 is TGCAGTGCATCAGCGGGGGCCGACGGAGATACGCAGTATTTT.

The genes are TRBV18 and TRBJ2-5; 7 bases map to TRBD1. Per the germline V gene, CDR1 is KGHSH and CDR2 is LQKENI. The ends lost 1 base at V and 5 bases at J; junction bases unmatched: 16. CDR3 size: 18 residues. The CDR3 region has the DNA TGTGCCAGCTCACCACGGACCCCGGGACAGCAAAGGTTGGAGACCCAGTACTTC. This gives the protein CASSPRTPGQQRLETQYF.

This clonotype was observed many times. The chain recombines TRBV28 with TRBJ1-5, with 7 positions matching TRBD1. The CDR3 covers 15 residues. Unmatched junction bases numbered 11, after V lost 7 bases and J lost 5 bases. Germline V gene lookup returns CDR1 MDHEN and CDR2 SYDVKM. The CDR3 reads CASIQGGLIDQPQHF. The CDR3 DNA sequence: TGTGCCAGCATTCAGGGGGGCCTGATCGATCAGCCCCAGCATTTT. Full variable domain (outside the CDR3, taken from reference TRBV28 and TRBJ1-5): DVKVTQSSRYLVKRTGEKVFLECVQDMDHENMFWYRQDPGLGLRLIYFSYDVKMKEKGDIPEGYSVSREKKERFSLILESASTNQTSMYLCASIQGGLIDQPQHFGDGTRLSIL.

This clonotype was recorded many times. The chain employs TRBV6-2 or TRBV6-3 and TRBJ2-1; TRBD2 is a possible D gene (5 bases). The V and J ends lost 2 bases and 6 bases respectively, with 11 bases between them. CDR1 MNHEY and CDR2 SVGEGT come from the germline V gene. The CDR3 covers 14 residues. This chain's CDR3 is CASSYPSDFNEQFF. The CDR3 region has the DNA TGTGCCAGCAGTTACCCGTCGGACTTCAATGAGCAGTTCTTC.

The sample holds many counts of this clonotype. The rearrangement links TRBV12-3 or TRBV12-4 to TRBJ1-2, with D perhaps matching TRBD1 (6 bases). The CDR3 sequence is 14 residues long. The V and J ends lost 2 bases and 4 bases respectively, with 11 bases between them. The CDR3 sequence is CASSLQGSGYGYTF. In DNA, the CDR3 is TGTGCCAGCAGTTTACAGGGGTCGGGCTATGGCTACACCTTC.

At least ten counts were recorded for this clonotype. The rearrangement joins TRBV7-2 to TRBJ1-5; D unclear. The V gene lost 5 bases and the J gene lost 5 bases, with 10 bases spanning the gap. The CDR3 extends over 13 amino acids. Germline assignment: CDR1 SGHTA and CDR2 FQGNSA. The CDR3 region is CASSQTRDQPQHF. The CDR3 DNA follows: TGTGCCAGCAGCCAAACCCGGGATCAGCCCCAGCATTTT.

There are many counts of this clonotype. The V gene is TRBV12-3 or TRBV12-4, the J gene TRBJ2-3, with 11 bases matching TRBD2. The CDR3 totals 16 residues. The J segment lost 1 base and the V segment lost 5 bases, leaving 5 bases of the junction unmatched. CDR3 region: CASSHRLAGRTDTQYF. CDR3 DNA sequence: TGTGCCAGCAGTCACCGACTAGCGGGGCGCACAGATACGCAGTATTTT.

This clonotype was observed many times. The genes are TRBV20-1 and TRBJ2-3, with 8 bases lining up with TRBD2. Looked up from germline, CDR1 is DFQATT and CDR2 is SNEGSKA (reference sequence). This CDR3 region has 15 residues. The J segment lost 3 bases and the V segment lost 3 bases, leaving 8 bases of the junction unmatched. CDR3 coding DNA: TGCAGTGCTAGCCCCCTCGCGGGGGGAACAGATACGCAGTATTTT. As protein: CSASPLAGGTDTQYF.

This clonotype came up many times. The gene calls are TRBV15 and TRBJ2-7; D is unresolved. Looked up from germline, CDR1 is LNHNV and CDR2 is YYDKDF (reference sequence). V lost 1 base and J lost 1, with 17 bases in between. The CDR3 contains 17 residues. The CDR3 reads CATSRVGTAEVSYEQYF. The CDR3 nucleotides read TGTGCCACCAGCAGAGTCGGTACGGCTGAAGTATCCTACGAGCAGTACTTC.

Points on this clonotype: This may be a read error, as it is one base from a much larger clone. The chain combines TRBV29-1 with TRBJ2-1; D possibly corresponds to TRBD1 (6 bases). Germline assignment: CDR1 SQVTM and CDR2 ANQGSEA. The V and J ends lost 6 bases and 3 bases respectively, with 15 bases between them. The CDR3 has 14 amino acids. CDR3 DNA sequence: TGCAGCGTGGGGGCACGAAGCTACTACAATGAGCAGTTCTTC. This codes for CSVGARSYYNEQFF.

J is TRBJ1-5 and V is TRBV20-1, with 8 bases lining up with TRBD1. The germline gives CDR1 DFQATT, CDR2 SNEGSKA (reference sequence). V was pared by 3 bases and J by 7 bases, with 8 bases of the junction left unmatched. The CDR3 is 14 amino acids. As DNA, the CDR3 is TGCAGTGCTAGTATGGCAGGGGGCGACCAGCCCCAGCATTTT. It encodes CSASMAGGDQPQHF.

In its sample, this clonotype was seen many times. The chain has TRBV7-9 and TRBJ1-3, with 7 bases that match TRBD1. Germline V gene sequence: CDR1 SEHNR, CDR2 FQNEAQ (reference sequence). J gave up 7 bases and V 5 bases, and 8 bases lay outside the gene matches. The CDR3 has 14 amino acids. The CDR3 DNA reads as TGTGCCAGCAGCCTACAGGGGACACGGAACACCATATATTTT. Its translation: CASSLQGTRNTIYF.

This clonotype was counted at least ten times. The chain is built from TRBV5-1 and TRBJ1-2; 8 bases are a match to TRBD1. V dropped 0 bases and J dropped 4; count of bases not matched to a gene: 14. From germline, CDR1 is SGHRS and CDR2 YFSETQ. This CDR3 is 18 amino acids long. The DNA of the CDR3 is TGCGCCAGCAGCTTGGGAGTGACTTGGACAGGGTTAGTCTATGGCTACACCTTC. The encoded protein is CASSLGVTWTGLVYGYTF.

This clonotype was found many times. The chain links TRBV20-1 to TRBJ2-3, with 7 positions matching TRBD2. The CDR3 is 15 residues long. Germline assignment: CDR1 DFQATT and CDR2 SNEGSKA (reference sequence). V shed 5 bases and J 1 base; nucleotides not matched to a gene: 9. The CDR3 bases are TGCAGTGCTTCACAATGGGGGGGGGGCACAGATACGCAGTATTTT. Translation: CSASQWGGGTDTQYF.

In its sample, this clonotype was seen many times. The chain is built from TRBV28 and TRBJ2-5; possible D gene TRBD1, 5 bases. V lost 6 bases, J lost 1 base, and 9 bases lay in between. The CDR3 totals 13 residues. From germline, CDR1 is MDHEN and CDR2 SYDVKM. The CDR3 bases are TGTGCCAGCAGGCCCCAGGGCCAAGAGACCCAGTACTTC. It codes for CASRPQGQETQYF.

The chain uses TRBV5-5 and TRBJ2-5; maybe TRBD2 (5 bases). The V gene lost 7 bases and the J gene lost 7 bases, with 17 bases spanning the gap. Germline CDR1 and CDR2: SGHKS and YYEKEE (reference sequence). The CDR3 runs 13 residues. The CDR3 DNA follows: TGTGCCAGCGGCCCCGGGGTCCTCGGGACCCAGTACTTC. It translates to CASGPGVLGTQYF.

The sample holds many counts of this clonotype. CDR3 coding DNA: TGCAGTGCTAGGAAGGACTATAATTCACCCCTCCACTTT. Residues: CSARKDYNSPLHF. V usage is TRBV20-1 and J usage is TRBJ1-6; D gene uncertain. This CDR3 comprises 13 residues. The germline V and J ends were trimmed by 3 bases and 3 bases, with 6 bases remaining between them. The germline V gene has CDR1 DFQATT and CDR2 SNEGSKA (reference sequence).

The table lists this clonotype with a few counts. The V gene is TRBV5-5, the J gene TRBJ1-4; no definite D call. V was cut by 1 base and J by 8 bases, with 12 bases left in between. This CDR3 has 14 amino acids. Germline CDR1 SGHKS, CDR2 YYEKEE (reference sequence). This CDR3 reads CASSLPGLGEKLFF. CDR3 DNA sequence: TGTGCCAGCAGCTTGCCGGGTTTGGGAGAAAAACTGTTTTTT. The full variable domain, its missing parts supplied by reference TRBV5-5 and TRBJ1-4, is DAGVTQSPTHLIKTRGQQVTLRCSPISGHKSVSWYQQVLGQGPQFIFQYYEKEERGRGNFPDRFSARQFPNYSSELNVNALLLGDSALYLCASSLPGLGEKLFFGSGTQLSVL.

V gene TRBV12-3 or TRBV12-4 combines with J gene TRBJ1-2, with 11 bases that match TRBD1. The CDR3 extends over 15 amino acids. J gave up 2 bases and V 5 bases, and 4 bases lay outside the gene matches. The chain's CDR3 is CASSRTGGANYGYTF. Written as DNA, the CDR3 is TGTGCCAGCAGTCGGACAGGGGGCGCCAACTATGGCTACACCTTC.

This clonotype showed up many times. CDR3 nucleotides: TGCGCCAGCAGCCCAGGGACTAGCGGGGAGCCCGGGGAGCTGTTTTTT. This gives the protein CASSPGTSGEPGELFF. The chain is built from TRBV5-1 and TRBJ2-2, with 13 bases fitting TRBD2. The CDR3 length is 16 residues. Germline trimming cut 4 bases from V and 6 bases from J; bases unmatched to any gene: 6. Per germline, CDR1 SGHRS and CDR2 YFSETQ.

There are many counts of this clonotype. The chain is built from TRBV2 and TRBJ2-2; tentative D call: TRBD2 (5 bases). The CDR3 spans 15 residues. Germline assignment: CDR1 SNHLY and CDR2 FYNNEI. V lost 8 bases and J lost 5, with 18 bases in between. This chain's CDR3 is CASRPGSSRTGELFF. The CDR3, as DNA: TGTGCCAGCCGTCCTGGGAGTAGTAGGACCGGGGAGCTGTTTTTT.

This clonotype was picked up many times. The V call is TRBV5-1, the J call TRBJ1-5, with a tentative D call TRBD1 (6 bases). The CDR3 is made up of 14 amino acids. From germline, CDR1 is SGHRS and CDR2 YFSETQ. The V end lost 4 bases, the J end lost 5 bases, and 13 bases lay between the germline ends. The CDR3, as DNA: TGCGCCAGCAGCCTGGACAGCAGGGATCAGCCCCAGCATTTT. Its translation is CASSLDSRDQPQHF. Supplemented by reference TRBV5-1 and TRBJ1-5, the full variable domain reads KAGVTQTPRYLIKTRGQQVTLSCSPISGHRSVSWYQQTPGQGLQFLFEYFSETQRNKGNFPGRFSGRQFSNSRSEMNVSTLELGDSALYLCASSLDSRDQPQHFGDGTRLSIL.

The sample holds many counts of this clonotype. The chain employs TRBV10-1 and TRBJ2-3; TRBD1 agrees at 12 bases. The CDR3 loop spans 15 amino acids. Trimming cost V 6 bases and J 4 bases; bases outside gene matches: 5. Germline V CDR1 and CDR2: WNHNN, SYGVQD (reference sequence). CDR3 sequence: CASRMGQGASDTQYF. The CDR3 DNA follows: TGCGCCAGCAGAATGGGACAGGGGGCATCAGATACGCAGTATTTT.

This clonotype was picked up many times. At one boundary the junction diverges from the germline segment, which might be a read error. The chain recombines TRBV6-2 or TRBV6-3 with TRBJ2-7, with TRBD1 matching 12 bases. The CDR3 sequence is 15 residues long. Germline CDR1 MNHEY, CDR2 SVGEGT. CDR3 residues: CASSWRRDRGPDGHF. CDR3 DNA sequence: TGTGCCAGCAGCTGGCGTCGGGACAGGGGGCCCGATGGGCACTTC.

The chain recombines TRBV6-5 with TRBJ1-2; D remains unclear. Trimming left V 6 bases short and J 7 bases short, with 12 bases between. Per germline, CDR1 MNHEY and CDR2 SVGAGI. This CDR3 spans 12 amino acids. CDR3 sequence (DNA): TGTGCCAGCAGCTCCATTTCAGGTGGCTACACCTTC. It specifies CASSSISGGYTF.

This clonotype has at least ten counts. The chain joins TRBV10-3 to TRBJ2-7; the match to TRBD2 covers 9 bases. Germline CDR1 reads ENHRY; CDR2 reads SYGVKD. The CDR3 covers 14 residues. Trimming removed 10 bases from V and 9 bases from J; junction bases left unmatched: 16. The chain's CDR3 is CASQTSGDVSTQYF. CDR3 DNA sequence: TGTGCCAGTCAGACTAGCGGCGACGTCTCAACGCAGTACTTC.

CDR3 bases: TGCAGTGCTCTGAGTCGGGAGACCCAGTACTTC. Translated: CSALSRETQYF. The chain carries TRBV20-1 and TRBJ2-5, with unresolved D. The V end was cut by 5 bases, the J end by 5 bases, with 9 bases between. The germline CDR1 and CDR2 sequences are DFQATT and SNEGSKA (reference sequence). The CDR3 covers 11 residues.

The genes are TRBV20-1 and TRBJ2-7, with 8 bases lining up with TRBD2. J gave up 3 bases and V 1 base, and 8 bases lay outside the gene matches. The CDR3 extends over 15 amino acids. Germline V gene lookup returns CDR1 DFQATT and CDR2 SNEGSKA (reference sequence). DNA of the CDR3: TGCAGTGCTAGAGGGTTACTAGCGGAAAGCTACGAGCAGTACGTC. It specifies CSARGLLAESYEQYV.

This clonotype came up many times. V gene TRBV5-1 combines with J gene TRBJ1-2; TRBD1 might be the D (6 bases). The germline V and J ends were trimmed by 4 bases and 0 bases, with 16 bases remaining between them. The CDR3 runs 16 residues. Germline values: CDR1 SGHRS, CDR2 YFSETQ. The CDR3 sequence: CASSPNGGQANYGYTF. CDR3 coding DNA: TGCGCCAGCAGCCCCAACGGGGGGCAGGCTAACTATGGCTACACCTTC.

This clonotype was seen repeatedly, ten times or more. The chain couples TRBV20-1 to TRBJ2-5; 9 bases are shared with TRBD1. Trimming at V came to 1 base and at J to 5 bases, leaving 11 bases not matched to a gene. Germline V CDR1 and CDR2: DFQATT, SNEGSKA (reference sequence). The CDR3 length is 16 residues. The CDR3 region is CSARALGQGERETQYF. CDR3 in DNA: TGCAGTGCTAGAGCTTTGGGACAGGGAGAGAGGGAGACCCAGTACTTC.

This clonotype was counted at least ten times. CDR3 coding DNA: TGCAGTGCAATCACGGGGCGGAACACTGAAGCTTTCTTT. This sequence encodes CSAITGRNTEAFF. The V call is TRBV20-1, the J call TRBJ1-1; maybe TRBD1 (5 bases). Germline V CDR1 and CDR2: DFQATT, SNEGSKA (reference sequence). This CDR3 has 13 amino acids. Between the trimmed V and J ends, which lost 6 bases and 1 base, there was a span of 12 bases.